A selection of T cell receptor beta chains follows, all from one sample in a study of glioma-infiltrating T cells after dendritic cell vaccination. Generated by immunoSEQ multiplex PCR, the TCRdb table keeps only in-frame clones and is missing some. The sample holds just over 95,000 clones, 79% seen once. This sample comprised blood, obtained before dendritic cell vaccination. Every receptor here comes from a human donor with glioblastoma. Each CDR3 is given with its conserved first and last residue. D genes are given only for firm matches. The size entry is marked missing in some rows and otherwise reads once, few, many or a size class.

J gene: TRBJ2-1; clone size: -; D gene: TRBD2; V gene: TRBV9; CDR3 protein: CASSPLAGAYNEQFF; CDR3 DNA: TGTGCCAGCAGCCCACTAGCGGGGGCTTATAATGAGCAGTTCTTC
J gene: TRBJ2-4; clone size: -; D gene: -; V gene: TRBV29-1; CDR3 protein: CSVEGLADIQYF; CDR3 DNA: TGCAGCGTTGAAGGCCTAGCAGACATTCAGTACTTC
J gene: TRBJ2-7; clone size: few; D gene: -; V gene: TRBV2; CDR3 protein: CASSAPLSLQGGTYEQYF; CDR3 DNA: TGTGCCAGCAGTGCGCCCCTCTCCCTCCAGGGGGGTACCTACGAGCAGTACTTC
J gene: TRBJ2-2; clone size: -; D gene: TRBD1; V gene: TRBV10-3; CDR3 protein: CATSDRGPGGVNTGELFF; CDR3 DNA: TGTGCCACCTCGGACAGGGGACCCGGTGGAGTGAACACCGGGGAGCTGTTTTTT
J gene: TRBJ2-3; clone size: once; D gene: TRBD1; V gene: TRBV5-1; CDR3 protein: CASSLGQGASDTQYF; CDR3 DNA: TGCGCCAGCAGCTTGGGACAGGGGGCTTCAGATACGCAGTATTTT
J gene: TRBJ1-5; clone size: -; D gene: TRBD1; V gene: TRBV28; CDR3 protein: CASSLVAGGFGNQPQHF; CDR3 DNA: TGTGCCAGCAGCCTTGTGGCAGGGGGCTTTGGCAATCAGCCCCAGCATTTT
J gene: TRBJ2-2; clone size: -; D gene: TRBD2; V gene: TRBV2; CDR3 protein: CASSEARRLAGGPSTGELFF; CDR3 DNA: TGTGCCAGCAGTGAAGCTCGTCGGCTAGCGGGGGGGCCTAGCACCGGGGAGCTGTTTTTT
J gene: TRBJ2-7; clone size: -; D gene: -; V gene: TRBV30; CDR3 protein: CALTRGVSYEQYF; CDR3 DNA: TGTGCCTTGACCCGGGGAGTTTCCTACGAGCAGTACTTC
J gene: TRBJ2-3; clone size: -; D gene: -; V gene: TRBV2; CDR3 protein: CASRADSGTDTQYF; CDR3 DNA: TGTGCCAGCAGAGCTGACAGTGGCACAGATACGCAGTATTTT
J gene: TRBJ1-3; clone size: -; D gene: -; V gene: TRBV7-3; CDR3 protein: CASSLMGGPGNTIYF; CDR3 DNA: TGTGCCAGCAGCTTAATGGGGGGGCCAGGAAACACCATATATTTT
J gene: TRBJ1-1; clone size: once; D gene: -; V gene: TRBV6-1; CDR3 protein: CASSEKWQTEAFF; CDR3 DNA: TGTGCCAGCAGTGAAAAATGGCAGACTGAAGCTTTCTTT
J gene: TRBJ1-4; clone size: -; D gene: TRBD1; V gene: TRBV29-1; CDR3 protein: CSVEARDSSEKLFF; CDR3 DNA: TGCAGCGTTGAAGCCCGGGACAGTTCCGAAAAACTGTTTTTT
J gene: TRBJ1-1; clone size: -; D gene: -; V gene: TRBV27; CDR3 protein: CASSFHTGVGHRQAFF; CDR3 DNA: TGTGCCAGCAGTTTTCATACTGGGGTGGGGCATCGGCAGGCTTTCTTT
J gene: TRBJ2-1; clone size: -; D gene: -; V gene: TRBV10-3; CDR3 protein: CAISEVKGPYNEQFF; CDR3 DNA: TGTGCCATCAGTGAGGTCAAGGGGCCCTACAATGAGCAGTTCTTC
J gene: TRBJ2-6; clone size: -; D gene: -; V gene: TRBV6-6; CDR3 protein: CASSYSGSGANVLTF; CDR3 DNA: TGTGCCAGCAGTTATTCCGGGTCTGGGGCCAACGTCCTGACTTTC
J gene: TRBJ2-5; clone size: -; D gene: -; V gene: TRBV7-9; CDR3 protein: CASSSGEAQYF; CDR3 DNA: TGTGCCAGCAGCTCCGGAGAAGCCCAGTACTTC
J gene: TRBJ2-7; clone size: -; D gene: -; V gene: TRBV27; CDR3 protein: CASRRDGSYEQYF; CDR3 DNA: TGTGCCAGCAGGCGGGACGGATCCTACGAGCAGTACTTC
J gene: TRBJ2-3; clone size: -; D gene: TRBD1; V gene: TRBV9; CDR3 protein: CASSVAGTGWTDTQYF; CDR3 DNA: TGTGCCAGCAGCGTAGCCGGGACAGGGTGGACAGATACGCAGTATTTT
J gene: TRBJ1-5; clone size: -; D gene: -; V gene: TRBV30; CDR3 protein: CAWSVQTRNQPQHF; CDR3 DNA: TGTGCCTGGAGTGTACAGACAAGGAATCAGCCCCAGCATTTT
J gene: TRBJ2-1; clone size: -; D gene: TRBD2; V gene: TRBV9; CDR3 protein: CASSVLTSSAEQFF; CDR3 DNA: TGTGCCAGCAGCGTCCTGACTAGCTCTGCCGAGCAGTTCTTC
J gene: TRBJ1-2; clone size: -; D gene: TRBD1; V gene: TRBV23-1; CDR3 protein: CASSQSGDRARGGYGYTF; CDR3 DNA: TGCGCCAGCAGTCAATCCGGGGACAGGGCAAGGGGTGGTTATGGCTACACCTTC
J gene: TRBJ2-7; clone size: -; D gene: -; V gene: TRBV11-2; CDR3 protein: CASSPAMAQYF; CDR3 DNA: TGTGCCAGCAGCCCCGCCATGGCGCAGTACTTC
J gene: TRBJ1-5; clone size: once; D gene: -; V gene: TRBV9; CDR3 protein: CASSVGQNNQPQHF; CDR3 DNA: TGTGCCAGCAGCGTAGGGCAGAACAATCAGCCCCAGCATTTT
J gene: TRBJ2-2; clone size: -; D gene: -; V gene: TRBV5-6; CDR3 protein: CASSLLPGELFF; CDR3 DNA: TGTGCCAGCAGCTTGCTTCCCGGGGAGCTGTTTTTT
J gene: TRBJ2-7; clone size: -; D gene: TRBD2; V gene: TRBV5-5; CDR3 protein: CASSWGGLAYHDEQYF; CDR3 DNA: TGTGCCAGCAGCTGGGGGGGACTAGCATATCACGACGAGCAGTACTTC
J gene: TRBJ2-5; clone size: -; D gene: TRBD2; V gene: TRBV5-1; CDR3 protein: CASSLAIAGTSVETQYF; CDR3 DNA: TGCGCCAGCAGCTTGGCTATAGCGGGGACCTCCGTCGAGACCCAGTACTTC
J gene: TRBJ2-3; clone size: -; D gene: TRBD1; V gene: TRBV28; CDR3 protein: CASSFWGQGPDTQYF; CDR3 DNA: TGTGCCAGCAGTTTTTGGGGACAGGGGCCAGATACGCAGTATTTT
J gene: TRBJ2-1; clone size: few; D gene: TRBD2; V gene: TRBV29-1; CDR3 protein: CSVEVSPGRRKTSGYSYNEQFF; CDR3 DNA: TGCAGCGTTGAAGTATCCCCGGGCAGGCGTAAGACTAGCGGGTACTCCTACAATGAGCAGTTCTTC
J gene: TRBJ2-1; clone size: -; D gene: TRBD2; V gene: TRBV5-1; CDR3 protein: CASSPLAGGPSEQFF; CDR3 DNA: TGCGCCAGCAGCCCACTAGCGGGGGGGCCGTCTGAGCAGTTCTTC
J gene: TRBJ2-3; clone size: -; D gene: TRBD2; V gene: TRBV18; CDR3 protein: CASSRAGVGTDTQYF; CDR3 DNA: TGTGCCAGCTCTCGAGCGGGGGTGGGCACAGATACGCAGTATTTT
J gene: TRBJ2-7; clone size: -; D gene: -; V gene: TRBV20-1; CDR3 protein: CSARVYEQYF; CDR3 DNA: TGCAGTGCTAGAGTATACGAGCAGTACTTC
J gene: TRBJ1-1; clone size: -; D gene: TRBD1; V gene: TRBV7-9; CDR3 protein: CASRQGTHNTEAFF; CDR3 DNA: TGTGCCAGCAGACAGGGGACCCATAACACTGAAGCTTTCTTT
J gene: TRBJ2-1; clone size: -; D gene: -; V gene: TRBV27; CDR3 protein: CASSFVAAGRNEQFF; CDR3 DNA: TGTGCCAGCAGTTTTGTTGCCGCGGGGCGCAATGAGCAGTTCTTC
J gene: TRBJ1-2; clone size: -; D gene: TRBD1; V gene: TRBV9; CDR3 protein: CASSRGTGDGYTF; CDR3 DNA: TGTGCCAGCAGTAGGGGGACAGGGGATGGCTACACCTTC
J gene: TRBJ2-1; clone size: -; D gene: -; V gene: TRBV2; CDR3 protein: CASTQISSYNEQFF; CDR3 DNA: TGTGCCAGCACCCAGATAAGCTCCTACAATGAGCAGTTCTTC
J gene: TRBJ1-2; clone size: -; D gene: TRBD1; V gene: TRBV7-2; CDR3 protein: CASSPGPGQSYGYTF; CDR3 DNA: TGTGCCAGCAGCCCGGGGCCGGGACAGTCCTATGGCTACACCTTC
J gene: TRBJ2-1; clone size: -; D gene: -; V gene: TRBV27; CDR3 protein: CASSLGVSYNEQFF; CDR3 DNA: TGTGCCAGCAGCCTCGGGGTGTCCTACAATGAGCAGTTCTTC
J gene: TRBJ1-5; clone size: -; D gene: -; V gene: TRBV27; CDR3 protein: CASSPNRVNSNQPQHF; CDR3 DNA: TGTGCCAGCAGTCCCAACAGGGTGAATAGCAATCAGCCCCAGCATTTT
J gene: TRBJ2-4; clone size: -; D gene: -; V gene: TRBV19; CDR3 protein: CASSPQVAKNIQYF; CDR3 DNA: TGTGCCAGTAGCCCGCAGGTAGCCAAAAACATTCAGTACTTC
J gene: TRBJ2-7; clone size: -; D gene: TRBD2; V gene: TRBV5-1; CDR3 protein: CASSWVLRGGDEQYF; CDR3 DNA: TGCGCCAGCAGCTGGGTATTGAGGGGAGGGGACGAGCAGTACTTC
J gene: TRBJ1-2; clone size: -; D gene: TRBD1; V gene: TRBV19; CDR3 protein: CASSMGTAYGYTF; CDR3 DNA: TGTGCCAGTAGTATGGGGACAGCCTATGGCTACACCTTC
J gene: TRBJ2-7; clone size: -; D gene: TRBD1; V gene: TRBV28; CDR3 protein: CASSTGTGSYEQYF; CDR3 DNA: TGTGCCAGCAGCACCGGGACAGGCTCCTACGAGCAGTACTTC
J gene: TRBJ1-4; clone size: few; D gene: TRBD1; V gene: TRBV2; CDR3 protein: CASTSTGGVRSGEKLFF; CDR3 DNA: TGTGCCAGCACTTCGACAGGGGGCGTTAGGAGTGGAGAAAAACTGTTTTTT
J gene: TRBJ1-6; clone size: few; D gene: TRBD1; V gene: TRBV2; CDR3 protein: CASRGQRDSPLHF; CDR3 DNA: TGTGCCAGCAGGGGACAGAGGGATTCACCCCTCCACTTT
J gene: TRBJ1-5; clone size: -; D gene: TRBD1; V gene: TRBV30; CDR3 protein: CAWSAGQGADQPQHF; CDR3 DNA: TGTGCCTGGAGTGCCGGACAGGGGGCCGATCAGCCCCAGCATTTT
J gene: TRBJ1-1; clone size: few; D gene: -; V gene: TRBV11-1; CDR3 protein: CASSFNPEYTEAFF; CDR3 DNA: TGTGCCAGCAGCTTCAATCCCGAGTACACTGAAGCTTTCTTT
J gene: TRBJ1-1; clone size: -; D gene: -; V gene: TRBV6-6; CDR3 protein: CASSYSPSGGSEAFF; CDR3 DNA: TGTGCCAGCAGTTACTCACCGTCGGGGGGCTCTGAAGCTTTCTTT
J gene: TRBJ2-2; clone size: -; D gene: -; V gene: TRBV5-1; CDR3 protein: CASSLGRGFTGELFF; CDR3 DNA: TGCGCCAGCAGCTTGGGAAGGGGGTTCACCGGGGAGCTGTTTTTT
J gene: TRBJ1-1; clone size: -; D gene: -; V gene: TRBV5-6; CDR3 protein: CASSLGLTANTEAFF; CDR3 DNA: TGTGCCAGCAGCTTGGGTTTAACAGCAAACACTGAAGCTTTCTTT
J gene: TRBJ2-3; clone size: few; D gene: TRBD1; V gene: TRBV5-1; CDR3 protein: CASSLGQGVDTQYF; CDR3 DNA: TGCGCCAGCAGCCTTGGACAGGGAGTAGATACGCAGTATTTT
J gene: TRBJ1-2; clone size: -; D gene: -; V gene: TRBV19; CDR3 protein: CASSIGGDNYGYTF; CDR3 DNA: TGTGCCAGTAGTATAGGGGGCGATAACTATGGCTACACCTTC
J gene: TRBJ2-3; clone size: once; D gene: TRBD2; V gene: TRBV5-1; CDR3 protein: CASSLAPPHSGGSTDTQYF; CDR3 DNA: TGCGCCAGCAGCTTGGCACCCCCCCACAGCGGGGGGAGCACAGATACGCAGTATTTT
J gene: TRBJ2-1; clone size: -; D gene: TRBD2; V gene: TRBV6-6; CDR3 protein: CASSPLAGGQNEQFF; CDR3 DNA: TGTGCCAGCAGCCCACTAGCGGGAGGGCAGAATGAGCAGTTCTTC
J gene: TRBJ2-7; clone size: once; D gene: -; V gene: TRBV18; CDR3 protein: CASSPYREEHQEYF; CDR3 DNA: TGTGCCAGCTCACCATACCGTGAAGAACATCAAGAGTACTTC